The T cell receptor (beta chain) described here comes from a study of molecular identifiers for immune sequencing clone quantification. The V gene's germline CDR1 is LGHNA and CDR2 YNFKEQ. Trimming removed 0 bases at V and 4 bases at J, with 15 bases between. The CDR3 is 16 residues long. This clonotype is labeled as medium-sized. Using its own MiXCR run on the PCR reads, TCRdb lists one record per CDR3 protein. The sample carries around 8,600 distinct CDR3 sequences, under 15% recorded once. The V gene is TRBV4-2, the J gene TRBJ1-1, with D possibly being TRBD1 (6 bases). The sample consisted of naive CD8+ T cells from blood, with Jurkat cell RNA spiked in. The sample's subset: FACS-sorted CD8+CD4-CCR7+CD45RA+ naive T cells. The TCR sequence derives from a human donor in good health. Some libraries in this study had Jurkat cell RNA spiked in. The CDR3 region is CASSQEQGGFRTEAFF. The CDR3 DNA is TGTGCCAGCAGCCAAGAACAGGGTGGGTTTCGCACTGAAGCTTTCTTT.